By proportion, the clone carrying this T cell receptor beta chain is medium-sized. The antigen is undetermined. Study observations and caveats: The larger-cohort validation was restricted to a single TCR beta V-J rearrangement rather than whole repertoires. Tumor-infiltrating Treg TCR alpha and beta sequences overlapped most with tumor naive CD4+ T cells, then blood naive.

Semi-nested PCR with Nested Universal Primer A followed constant-region reverse priming of full-length variable regions. TCRdb processed the 5' RACE reads anew with MiXCR; each CDR3 protein has one entry. The profile shows approximately 5,000 distinct CDR3 sequences, roughly 34% of them singletons. The CDR3 sequence is 13 residues long. The germline gives CDR1 DFQATT, CDR2 SNEGSKA (reference sequence). Trimming at V came to 7 bases and at J to 3 bases, leaving 4 bases not matched to a gene. Naive CD4+ T cells were purified with Tregs depleted by CD25. This receptor was taken from a female donor with breast cancer. The sequencing input was naive CD4+ T cells sorted from a lymph node. Subset: naive CD4+ T cells, CD4+CD45RA+CD25-. V is TRBV20-1 and J is TRBJ2-5; TRBD2 aligns across 11 bases. In DNA, the CDR3 is TGCAGTGGAAATAGCGGGAGGGAAGAGACCCAGTACTTC. Encoded protein: CSGNSGREETQYF.